This is a list of T cell receptor beta chains from one sample in a study of T cells in Graves' hyperthyroidism and ophthalmopathy. TCRdb re-called the multiplex PCR reads through MiXCR, storing one row per CDR3 protein. The sample records just under 750,000 distinct CDR3 sequences, about 35% being singletons. Sequenced material: blood. The origin of the receptors is a woman in her forties with Graves' hyperthyroidism. Each CDR3 is given with its conserved first and last residue. The order of the fields is clone size, J gene, V gene, D gene, CDR3 protein, CDR3 DNA. A D gene is named only where the DNA matches it firmly. The size entry is marked missing in some rows and otherwise reads once, few, many or a size class.

abundance: many
j_gene: TRBJ1-1
v_gene: TRBV19
d_gene: -
CDR3aa: CASNLRPMNTEAFF
CDR3nt: TGTGCCAGTAACTTAAGACCGATGAACACTGAAGCTTTCTTT

abundance: -
j_gene: TRBJ2-5
v_gene: TRBV28
d_gene: -
CDR3aa: CASSLDSMETRYF
CDR3nt: TGTGCCAGCAGCTTGGATAGTATGGAGACCCGGTACTTC

abundance: many
j_gene: TRBJ1-6
v_gene: TRBV5-1
d_gene: -
CDR3aa: CASSPGNDHSPLHF
CDR3nt: TGCGCCAGCAGCCCGGGAAATGATCACTCACCCCTCCACTTT

abundance: many
j_gene: TRBJ2-7
v_gene: TRBV12-3/TRBV12-4
d_gene: TRBD2
CDR3aa: CASSWLAGEQYF
CDR3nt: TGTGCCAGCAGTTGGCTAGCGGGCGAGCAGTACTTC

abundance: many
j_gene: TRBJ2-6
v_gene: TRBV24-1
d_gene: -
CDR3aa: CATSGSQSGANVLTF
CDR3nt: TGTGCCACCAGTGGCAGCCAATCTGGGGCCAACGTCCTGACTTTC

abundance: few
j_gene: TRBJ2-2
v_gene: TRBV7-2
d_gene: -
CDR3aa: CASSLNSANTGELFF
CDR3nt: TGTGCCAGCAGCTTAAACAGCGCGAACACCGGGGAGCTGTTTTTT

abundance: once
j_gene: TRBJ1-2
v_gene: TRBV6-5
d_gene: TRBD1
CDR3aa: CASSTRAGGYYGHTF
CDR3nt: TGTGCCAGCAGTACTCGGGCAGGGGGGTACTATGGCCACACCTTC

abundance: few
j_gene: TRBJ2-7
v_gene: TRBV7-2
d_gene: -
CDR3aa: CASSQPQGYEQYF
CDR3nt: TGCGCCAGCAGCCAACCACAGGGCTACGAGCAGTACTTC

abundance: many
j_gene: TRBJ1-1
v_gene: TRBV19
d_gene: TRBD1
CDR3aa: CASSIGAGGNEAFF
CDR3nt: TGTGCCAGTAGTATAGGGGCAGGGGGAAATGAAGCTTTCTTT

abundance: -
j_gene: TRBJ1-1
v_gene: TRBV20-1
d_gene: -
CDR3aa: CSAFWDTEAFF
CDR3nt: TGCAGTGCTTTCTGGGACACTGAAGCTTTCTTT

abundance: -
j_gene: TRBJ1-6
v_gene: TRBV7-9
d_gene: TRBD1
CDR3aa: CASSFPRDRGSYNSPLHF
CDR3nt: TGTGCCAGCAGCTTCCCCCGGGACAGGGGCTCGTATAATTCACCCCTCCACTTT

abundance: -
j_gene: TRBJ1-4
v_gene: TRBV4-1
d_gene: -
CDR3aa: CASSQVAGPEKLFF
CDR3nt: TGCGCCAGCAGCCAAGTTGCAGGGCCTGAAAAACTGTTTTTT

abundance: -
j_gene: TRBJ1-2
v_gene: TRBV29-1
d_gene: -
CDR3aa: CSVVREEGYTF
CDR3nt: TGCAGCGTCGTTAGAGAGGAGGGCTACACCTTC

abundance: -
j_gene: TRBJ2-3
v_gene: TRBV2
d_gene: TRBD2
CDR3aa: CASSVASGFTDTQYF
CDR3nt: TGTGCCAGCAGTGTGGCTAGCGGATTCACAGATACGCAGTATTTT

abundance: -
j_gene: TRBJ1-3
v_gene: TRBV7-9
d_gene: -
CDR3aa: CASSLAGRTDVSGNTIYF
CDR3nt: TGTGCCAGCAGCTTGGCGGGAAGGACAGACGTCTCTGGAAACACCATATATTTT

abundance: -
j_gene: TRBJ1-2
v_gene: TRBV4-2
d_gene: -
CDR3aa: CASSLRGGAGYGYTF
CDR3nt: TGTGCCAGCAGCCTGAGAGGGGGGGCCGGCTATGGCTACACCTTC

abundance: -
j_gene: TRBJ1-6
v_gene: TRBV7-2
d_gene: TRBD1
CDR3aa: CASRGGTANSPLHF
CDR3nt: TGTGCCAGCAGGGGGGGGACAGCAAATTCACCCCTCCACTTT

abundance: -
j_gene: TRBJ2-7
v_gene: TRBV10-3
d_gene: -
CDR3aa: CAISKSPAKWGYEQYF
CDR3nt: TGTGCCATCAGTAAGTCGCCCGCGAAGTGGGGTTACGAGCAGTACTTC

abundance: many
j_gene: TRBJ2-5
v_gene: TRBV4-1
d_gene: TRBD1
CDR3aa: CASSQSVGQGGKTQYF
CDR3nt: TGCGCCAGCAGCCAATCTGTGGGACAGGGAGGAAAGACCCAGTACTTC

abundance: few
j_gene: TRBJ1-5
v_gene: TRBV15
d_gene: -
CDR3aa: CASSSQRVNQPQHF
CDR3nt: TGTGCCAGCAGTTCTCAAAGGGTTAATCAGCCCCAGCATTTT

abundance: -
j_gene: TRBJ1-6
v_gene: TRBV5-4
d_gene: -
CDR3aa: CASSLGQFGDNPPLHF
CDR3nt: TGTGCCAGCAGCTTAGGACAGTTTGGCGATAATCCACCCCTCCACTTT

abundance: -
j_gene: TRBJ1-5
v_gene: TRBV20-1
d_gene: -
CDR3aa: CSARDKLGSFYQPQHF
CDR3nt: TGCAGTGCTAGAGATAAATTGGGCAGCTTTTATCAGCCCCAGCATTTT

abundance: few
j_gene: TRBJ2-2
v_gene: TRBV12-3/TRBV12-4
d_gene: -
CDR3aa: CASSKTRDTGELFF
CDR3nt: TGTGCCAGCAGCAAAACTAGGGACACCGGGGAGCTGTTTTTT

abundance: few
j_gene: TRBJ2-7
v_gene: TRBV9
d_gene: -
CDR3aa: CASSPEGRGRPYEQYF
CDR3nt: TGTGCCAGCAGCCCAGAAGGTAGGGGGAGACCCTACGAGCAGTACTTC

abundance: -
j_gene: TRBJ1-2
v_gene: TRBV9
d_gene: TRBD1
CDR3aa: CASSPRDSHNYGYTF
CDR3nt: TGTGCCAGCAGCCCCCGGGACAGTCATAACTATGGCTACACCTTC

abundance: few
j_gene: TRBJ1-2
v_gene: TRBV19
d_gene: TRBD1
CDR3aa: CASSNRDSRDFPYGYTF
CDR3nt: TGTGCCAGTAGTAACCGGGACAGCCGGGACTTTCCCTATGGCTACACCTTC

abundance: once
j_gene: TRBJ1-1
v_gene: TRBV10-3
d_gene: -
CDR3aa: CAISEQGKMNTEAFF
CDR3nt: TGTGCCATCAGTGAGCAGGGGAAAATGAACACTGAAGCTTTCTTT